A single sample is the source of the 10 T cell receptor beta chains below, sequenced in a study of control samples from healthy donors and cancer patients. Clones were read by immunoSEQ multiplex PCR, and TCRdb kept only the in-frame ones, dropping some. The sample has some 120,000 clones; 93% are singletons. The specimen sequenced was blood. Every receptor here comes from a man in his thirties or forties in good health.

The CDR3 spells CASGPTGGYEQYV. CDR3 sequence (DNA): TGTGCCAGCGGGCCGACAGGGGGCTACGAGCAGTACGTC. The chain is built from TRBV6-5 and TRBJ2-7; 9 bases agree with TRBD1. J gave up 3 bases and V 8 bases, and 5 bases lay outside the gene matches. Germline values: CDR1 MNHEY, CDR2 SVGAGI. CDR3 length: 13 residues.

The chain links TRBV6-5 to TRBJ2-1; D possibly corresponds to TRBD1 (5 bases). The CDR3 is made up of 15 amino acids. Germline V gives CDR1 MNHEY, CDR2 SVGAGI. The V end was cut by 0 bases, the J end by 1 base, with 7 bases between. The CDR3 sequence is CASSYSSGSYNEQFF. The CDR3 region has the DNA TGTGCCAGCAGTTACTCATCAGGGTCCTACAATGAGCAGTTCTTC.

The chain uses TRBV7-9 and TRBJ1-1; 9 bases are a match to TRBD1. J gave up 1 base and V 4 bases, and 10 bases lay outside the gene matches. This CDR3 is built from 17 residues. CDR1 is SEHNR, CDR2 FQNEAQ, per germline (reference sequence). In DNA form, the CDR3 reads TGTGCCAGCAGCTGGAATAGGGGGACAGGGACGAACACTGAAGCTTTCTTT. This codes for CASSWNRGTGTNTEAFF.

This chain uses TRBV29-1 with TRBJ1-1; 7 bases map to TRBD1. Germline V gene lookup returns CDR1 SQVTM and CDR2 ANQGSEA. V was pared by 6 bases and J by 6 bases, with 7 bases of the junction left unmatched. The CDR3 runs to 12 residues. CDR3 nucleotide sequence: TGCAGCGTGGGGACAGATAGCTCTGAAGCTTTCTTT. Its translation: CSVGTDSSEAFF.

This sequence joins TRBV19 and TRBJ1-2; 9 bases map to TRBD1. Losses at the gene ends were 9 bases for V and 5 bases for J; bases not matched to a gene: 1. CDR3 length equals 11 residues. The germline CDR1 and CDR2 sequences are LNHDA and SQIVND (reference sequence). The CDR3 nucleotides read TGTGCCAGCGGACAGGGGTATGGCTACACCTTC. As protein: CASGQGYGYTF.

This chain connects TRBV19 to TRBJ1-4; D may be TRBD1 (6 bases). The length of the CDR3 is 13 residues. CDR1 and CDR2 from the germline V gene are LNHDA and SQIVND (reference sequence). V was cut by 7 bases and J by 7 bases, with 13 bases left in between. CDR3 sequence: CASTLQGVEKLFF. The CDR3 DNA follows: TGTGCCAGTACCCTACAGGGTGTTGAAAAACTGTTTTTT.

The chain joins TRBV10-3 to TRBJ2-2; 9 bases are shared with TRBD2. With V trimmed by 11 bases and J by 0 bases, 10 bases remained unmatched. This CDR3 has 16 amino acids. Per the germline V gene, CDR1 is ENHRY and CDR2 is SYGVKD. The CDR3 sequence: CASTKIAGANTGELFF. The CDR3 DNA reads TGTGCCTCGACAAAAATAGCGGGAGCGAACACCGGGGAGCTGTTTTTT.

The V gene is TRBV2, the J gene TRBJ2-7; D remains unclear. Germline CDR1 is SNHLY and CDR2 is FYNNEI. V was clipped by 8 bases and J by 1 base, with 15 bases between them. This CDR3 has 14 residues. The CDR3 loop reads CASWVGQASYEQYF. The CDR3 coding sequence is TGTGCCAGCTGGGTTGGGCAGGCGTCCTACGAGCAGTACTTC.

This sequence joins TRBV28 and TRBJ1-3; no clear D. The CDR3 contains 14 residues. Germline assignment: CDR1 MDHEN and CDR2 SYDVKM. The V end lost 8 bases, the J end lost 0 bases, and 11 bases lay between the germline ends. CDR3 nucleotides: TGTGCCAGCGGGAGCGATATCTCTGGAAACACCATATATTTT. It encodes CASGSDISGNTIYF.

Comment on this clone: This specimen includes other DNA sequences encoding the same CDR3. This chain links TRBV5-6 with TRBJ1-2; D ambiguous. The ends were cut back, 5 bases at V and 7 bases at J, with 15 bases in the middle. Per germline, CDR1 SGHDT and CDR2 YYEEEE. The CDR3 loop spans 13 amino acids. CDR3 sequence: CASRRDGPGGYTF. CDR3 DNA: TGTGCCAGCAGGCGCGATGGGCCTGGTGGCTACACCTTC.